This T cell receptor beta chain was identified in a study of OX40 agonist ivuxolimab in advanced cancers. In the study overall: A history of anti-PD-1, anti-PD-L1 or anti-CTLA-4 therapy was acceptable, and over 35% had some. There were three patients with partial responses, one having hepatocellular carcinoma and two cutaneous melanoma.

TCRdb keeps only in-frame clones here, not all; method: immunoSEQ multiplex PCR. There are around 60,000 clones in the sample; approximately 85% occur only once, and around 3% lies in the top ten. This clone has a handful of counts. Its antigen remains unidentified. Sampled blood was obtained at baseline, cycle 4 day 1, and cycle 7 day 1. Trimming pared 5 bases from V and 3 bases from J, leaving 11 bases between. This CDR3 region has 13 residues. Germline V gene sequence: CDR1 MDHEN, CDR2 SYDVKM. Study-level points and caveats: On average, CD8+ T cells had more expanded clones than CD4+.

V and J are TRBV28 and TRBJ2-7; TRBD1 might be the D (6 bases). The sequence derives from an adult with an advanced solid tumor such as melanoma, head and neck, liver or kidney cancer. The sample was CD4+ or CD8+ T cells sorted from blood, taken in a trial of the OX40 agonist ivuxolimab. The chain's CDR3 is CASSRQDLYEQYF. CDR3 in DNA: TGTGCCAGCAGTCGACAGGATCTCTACGAGCAGTACTTC.